Presented here are 28 T cell receptor beta chains from one specimen sequenced in a study of tumor-infiltrating lymphocytes in primary liver carcinoma. Out of unsorted whole blood came the blood RNA, and germline DNA was extracted as well. cDNA specific to TCR beta was made from 450 to 500 ng of total RNA, with a constant-region primer employed for priming. It was through three nested multiplex PCR rounds of slightly modified ARM-PCR that TCR beta libraries arose. Forward primers for TRBV1-TRBV30 and a C-beta reverse primer served the first two PCR rounds, at 10 cycles each. In TCRdb, the multiplex PCR reads were re-called with MiXCR into one record per CDR3 protein. The sample contains approximately 310,000 distinct CDR3 sequences, 65% of which appear only once. The sequencing input was peripheral blood. These receptor sequences come from a man aged 35 to 55 with primary liver carcinoma and hepatitis B virus infection.

About this clonotype: No conserved phenylalanine or tryptophan ends this CDR3, so it is likely a read error. The rearrangement links TRBV5-4 to TRBJ2-5, with no clear D. V dropped 4 bases and J dropped 4 bases, with 14 bases sitting between them. This CDR3 contains 14 residues. Germline V CDR1 and CDR2: SGHNT, YYREEE (reference sequence). The CDR3 sequence: CASSIIGSPETQYS. For the CDR3, the DNA is TGTGCCAGCAGCATCATAGGTAGCCCAGAGACCCAGTACTCC.

With respect to this clonotype: A read error may explain this, as a much larger clone is one base away. The V gene is TRBV29-1, the J gene TRBJ1-4, with D tentatively TRBD1 (5 bases). The CDR3 has 14 amino acids. Per the germline V gene, CDR1 is SQVTM and CDR2 is ANQGSEA. CDR3 sequence reads: CSVGGTATDEKLFF. DNA of the CDR3: TGCAGCGTTGGGGGGACCGCAACTGATGAAAAACTGTTTTTT.

This clonotype came up once. This may stem from a read error, because a much larger clone lies one nucleotide away. The CDR3 loop is CASEEQGEGYRYTF. DNA of the CDR3: TGTGCCAGCGAGGAACAGGGGGAAGGGTATCGCTACACCTTC. The V gene is TRBV4-2, the J gene TRBJ1-2; 8 bases match TRBD1. The germline CDR1 and CDR2 sequences are LGHNA and YNFKEQ. This CDR3 comprises 14 residues. V gave up 8 bases and J gave up 9 bases; unmatched junction bases: 14.

In this sample, this clonotype turned up once. A junction end diverges from the germline sequence, so it may reflect a read error. This rearrangement joins TRBV11-1 to TRBJ2-7; D not certain. This CDR3 has 13 residues. Germline CDR1 and CDR2: SGHAT and FQDESV (reference sequence). CDR3 protein: CASTRKRSYEKYF. Written as DNA, the CDR3 is TGTGCCAGCACGAGGAAGCGATCCTACGAGAAGTACTTC. Using reference TRBV11-1 and TRBJ2-7 for the parts outside the CDR3, the full variable domain is EAEVAQSPRYKITEKSQAVAFWCDPISGHATLYWYRQILGQGPELLVQFQDESVVDDSQLPKDRFSAERLKGVDSTLKIQPAELGDSAMYLCASTRKRSYEKYFGPGTRLTVT.

Concerning this clonotype itself: Compared with germline, one end of the junction differs, possibly owing to a read error. This sequence joins TRBV6-6 and TRBJ2-2, with TRBD2 matching 11 bases. This CDR3 contains 16 residues. Germline V gene sequence: CDR1 MNHNY, CDR2 SVGAGI (reference sequence). The chain's CDR3 is CASSSPGLAEGGEPFF. CDR3 DNA: TGTGCCAGCAGTTCACCGGGACTAGCGGAAGGGGGGGAGCCGTTTTTT.

This clonotype occurred once. The chain couples TRBV30 to TRBJ2-7; 7 positions agree with TRBD1. The CDR3 is 15 amino acids. Per the germline V gene, CDR1 is GTSNPN and CDR2 is SVGIG (reference sequence). V lost 2 bases and J lost 3; bases outside the gene matches: 10. CDR3 sequence: CAWSTPRQGYYEQYF. CDR3 coding DNA: TGTGCCTGGAGTACCCCAAGACAGGGTTACTACGAGCAGTACTTC.

The chain uses TRBV11-2 and TRBJ2-5, with D possibly matching TRBD1 (5 bases). The CDR3 covers 13 residues. Germline V gene data show CDR1 as SGHAT and CDR2 as FQNNGV. The V end lost 8 bases, the J end lost 4 bases, and 14 bases lay between the germline ends. The CDR3 region has the DNA TGTGCCAGCTGCGAAACAGGTGCAGAGACCCAGTACTTC. Protein product: CASCETGAETQYF.

There are many counts of this clonotype. Sequence at one end of the junction differs from germline and may be a read error. V usage is TRBV5-1 and J usage is TRBJ1-1; possible D gene TRBD1, 5 bases. Germline loops: CDR1 SGHRS, CDR2 YFSETQ. The CDR3 has 14 amino acids. The CDR3 loop is CASSLVGGGTEAFF. The CDR3 DNA sequence: TGTGCCAGCAGCTTAGTCGGGGGAGGAACTGAAGCTTTCTTT.

The V and J genes are TRBV29-1 and TRBJ2-1, with 8 bases lining up with TRBD2. CDR1 is SQVTM, CDR2 ANQGSEA, per germline. The CDR3 is 13 residues long. The CDR3 sequence: CTVEAGVVNEQFF. DNA for the CDR3: TGCACTGTTGAAGCGGGAGTCGTTAATGAGCAGTTCTTC.

Concerning this clonotype itself: A single base separates this from a much larger clone, so it may be a read error. The chain employs TRBV6-5 and TRBJ2-3, with D hard to call. Trimming stripped 8 bases from V and 2 bases from J, with 14 bases between. Germline CDR1 is MNHEY and CDR2 is SVGAGI. The CDR3 has 14 amino acids. CDR3 nucleotides: TGTGCCAGCTCCCCCCCTTGGGTCACAGATACGCAGTATTTT. Its translation: CASSPPWVTDTQYF.

With respect to this clonotype: A much larger clone lies a single base off, so this may be a read error. The chain carries TRBV10-3 and TRBJ1-1; TRBD1 aligns across 7 bases. Per the germline V gene, CDR1 is ENHRY and CDR2 is SYGVKD. The CDR3 extends over 14 amino acids. The CDR3 sequence is CAITERQKTGEAFF. The CDR3, as DNA: TGTGCCATCACTGAGCGACAAAAGACAGGGGAAGCTTTCTTT.

With regard to this clonotype: The junction does not match germline at one end; this may be a read error. This chain connects TRBV7-9 to TRBJ2-3, with D hard to call. The CDR3 totals 13 residues. CDR1 is SEHNR, CDR2 FQNEAQ, per germline (reference sequence). The CDR3 nucleotides read TGTGTCAGCAGCGCTCGACGACGCGATACGCAGTATTTT. It codes for CVSSARRRDTQYF.

Details on this clonotype: The junction shows a germline mismatch at one end, possibly a read error. The chain joins TRBV10-3 to TRBJ1-5; D is unresolved. CDR1 is ENHRY, CDR2 SYGVKD, per germline. This CDR3 is built from 14 residues. In nucleotides, the CDR3 is TGTACCATCAATGAGTCCCAGGTGAATCAGCCCCAGCATTTT. Amino acids: CTINESQVNQPQHF.

About this clonotype itself: The junction departs from germline at one end; a sequencing error may be responsible. CDR3 DNA sequence: TGTGCCAACAGTTTCAAGCGGTTGAACACCGGGGAGCTGTTTTTT. Amino acids: CANSFKRLNTGELFF. J is TRBJ2-2 and V is TRBV6-5, with TRBD2 as a possible D gene (5 bases). Germline V gene sequence: CDR1 MNHEY, CDR2 SVGAGI. The CDR3 length is 15 residues.

CDR3 sequence: CASSSATGPAFF. The CDR3 nucleotides are TGCGCCAGCAGCTCCGCAACAGGACCAGCTTTCTTT. This chain connects TRBV5-1 to TRBJ1-1; a possible D gene is TRBD1 (5 bases). Trimming cost V 3 bases and J 10 bases, with 13 bases left between them. The CDR3 totals 12 residues. Germline V gene sequence: CDR1 SGHRS, CDR2 YFSETQ.

This clonotype was picked up one time. A read error may explain this, as a much larger clone is one base away. This chain uses TRBV7-8 with TRBJ2-2, with D possibly being TRBD1 (6 bases). Trimming took 2 bases from V and 4 from J, leaving 11 bases between them. CDR1 SGHVS and CDR2 FQNEAQ come from the germline V gene. The CDR3 totals 15 residues. CDR3: CASSLIDRSTGELFF. CDR3 coding DNA: TGTGCCAGCAGCTTAATCGACAGGAGCACCGGGGAGCTGTTTTTT.

Notes on this clonotype: This clone may be a read error of a much larger clone one base away. The chain links TRBV12-3 or TRBV12-4 to TRBJ1-4, with unresolved D. CDR3 size: 16 residues. This chain's CDR3 is CARSFQQRPTNEKLFF. The DNA for the CDR3 is TGTGCCAGGAGTTTTCAACAGCGGCCGACTAATGAAAAACTGTTTTTT.

The rearrangement uses TRBV7-9 and TRBJ2-6, with unresolved D. Germline-derived CDR1 and CDR2 are SEHNR and FQNEAQ (reference sequence). V was shortened by 9 bases and J by 0 bases, with 18 bases between the two germline ends. The CDR3 contains 17 residues. The CDR3 loop is CASSPLTRASGANVLTF. DNA for the CDR3: TGTGCCAGTAGCCCTTTAACACGGGCCTCTGGGGCCAACGTCCTGACTTTC.

Ten or more counts support this clonotype. The rearrangement links TRBV12-3 or TRBV12-4 to TRBJ2-5; D may be TRBD2 (7 bases). V was shortened by 3 bases and J by 2 bases, with 16 bases between the two germline ends. The CDR3 sequence is 16 residues long. CDR3 DNA sequence: TGTGCCAGCAGTTTCCGACTAGGGGGGGGGCAAGAGACCCAGTACTTC. Translated, it gives CASSFRLGGGQETQYF.

Note on this clonotype: As the CDR3 is not closed by the conserved phenylalanine or tryptophan, this likely results from a read error. The J gene is TRBJ2-3, the V gene TRBV4-1, with TRBD2 matching 11 bases. Germline-derived CDR1 and CDR2 are MGHRA and YSYEKL. This CDR3 comprises 15 residues. V was clipped by 1 base and J by 4 bases; unmatched bases: 1. CDR3 coding DNA: TGCGCCAGCAGCCAAGTAGCGGGAGGGGCAGATACGCAGTATATT. It codes for CASSQVAGGADTQYI.

Concerning this clonotype: Germline and junction disagree at one end, which may indicate a read error. This chain uses TRBV5-6 with TRBJ2-1, with 10 bases aligning to TRBD2. The CDR3 loop spans 17 amino acids. Germline assignment: CDR1 SGHDT and CDR2 YYEEEE. CDR3 nucleotide sequence: TGTGCCAGCAGCGCTAGCGGGAGCAAAGGCCCGTACAATGGGCAGTTCTTC. Encoded protein: CASSASGSKGPYNGQFF.

This chain links TRBV13 with TRBJ1-1; D is unclear. V lost 4 bases to trimming and J lost 7 bases, with 10 bases between them. This CDR3 is built from 12 residues. The germline V gene has CDR1 PRHDT and CDR2 FYEKMQ (reference sequence). The CDR3 DNA is TGTGCCAGCAGCTCGGTAGACCTTGAAGCTTTCTTT. Amino acid sequence: CASSSVDLEAFF.

This clonotype was detected only once. A read error may be the cause here, since a much bigger clone is one base away. The rearrangement uses TRBV6-2 or TRBV6-3 and TRBJ2-7, with 7 bases that match TRBD2. The CDR3 spans 14 residues. Germline V lookup: CDR1 MNHEY, CDR2 SVGEGT. Unmatched junction bases numbered 17, after V lost 11 bases and J lost 7 bases. CDR3 in amino acids: CAGMGEGASPEQYF. CDR3 nucleotides: TGTGCCGGCATGGGGGAGGGAGCCTCCCCGGAGCAGTACTTC.

Comments on this clonotype: A much larger clone lies one base from this, so it may be a read error. This sequence joins TRBV6-1 and TRBJ1-1; tentative D call: TRBD1 (5 bases). In germline, CDR1 is MNHNS, CDR2 SASEGT. The CDR3 contains 14 residues. The CDR3 spells CASSEGVEGTEGFF. CDR3 bases: TGTGCCAGCAGTGAGGGGGTTGAGGGCACTGAAGGTTTCTTT.

Remarks on this clonotype: A much larger clone lies a single base off, so this may be a read error. V is TRBV28 and J is TRBJ2-7; possibly TRBD2 for D (6 bases). The CDR3 totals 15 residues. The V end lost 6 bases, the J end lost 0 bases, and 15 bases lay between the germline ends. The germline gives CDR1 MDHEN, CDR2 SYDVKM. In DNA, the CDR3 is TGTGCCAGCAGGCTCGGCGGGACGGGCTCCTACGAGCAGTACTTC. Amino acid sequence: CASRLGGTGSYEQYF. Full variable domain (missing parts from reference TRBV28 and TRBJ2-7): DVKVTQSSRYLVKRTGEKVFLECVQDMDHENMFWYRQDPGLGLRLIYFSYDVKMKEKGDIPEGYSVSREKKERFSLILESASTNQTSMYLCASRLGGTGSYEQYFGPGTRLTVT.

This clonotype was picked up a small number of times. The genes are TRBV5-1 and TRBJ2-3, with 14 bases aligning to TRBD2. The germline CDR1 and CDR2 sequences are SGHRS and YFSETQ. The CDR3 loop spans 16 amino acids. Trimming cost V 3 bases and J 4 bases; bases outside gene matches: 4. CDR3 coding DNA: TGCGCCAGCAGCTCCCAGGGACTAGCGGGAGCAGATACGCAGTATTTT. Translation gives CASSSQGLAGADTQYF.

This clonotype was detected many times. This chain connects TRBV10-3 to TRBJ1-6; D uncertain. Germline loops: CDR1 ENHRY, CDR2 SYGVKD. V was cut by 2 bases and J by 0 bases, with 8 bases left in between. The CDR3 consists of 16 residues. In nucleotides, the CDR3 is TGTGCCATCAGTGAGCGGGGAAGCTCCTATAATTCACCCCTCCACTTT. Protein product: CAISERGSSYNSPLHF.

Comment on this clonotype: It may be a read error: a sequence one base away is much more abundant. V gene TRBV6-5 combines with J gene TRBJ1-1; no reliable D call. This CDR3 has 14 residues. CDR1 and CDR2 (germline): MNHEY, SVGAGI. The CDR3 DNA reads as TGTGTCAGCACCCAGGACGGGAAGAACACTGAAGCTTTCTTT. Protein product: CVSTQDGKNTEAFF.